This TCR beta chain was observed in a study of blood T cell repertoires in COVID-19. For the study at large: Researchers got acute and convalescent COVID-19 samples from the United States, Italy and Spain.

This CDR3 has 13 amino acids. V lost 7 bases and J lost 5, with 16 bases in between. The germline V gene has CDR1 SGHRS and CDR2 YFSETQ. Seattle patient enrollment occurred during active infection, with longitudinal follow-up thereafter. This clone occurred once. Some clones are missing from TCRdb's copy, which holds only in-frame ones; the method was immunoSEQ multiplex PCR. The table has around 400,000 clones, around 87% seen once. V is TRBV5-1 and J is TRBJ2-7, with a tentative D call TRBD1 (6 bases). The clonotype comes from a woman aged 60-70 years with COVID-19, enrolled during active disease. The sample comprised peripheral blood. The CDR3 here is CASRRPRGHEQYF. The CDR3 DNA follows: TGCGCCAGCCGCCGCCCCAGGGGCCACGAGCAGTACTTC.